Listed below are T cell receptor beta chains from one sample, sequenced in a study of blood T cells in healthy people across ages. TCRdb fed the 5' RACE reads into MiXCR, producing one record per CDR3 protein. The table records about 1.8 million distinct CDR3 sequences, 49% of them present only once. Sequencing was performed on blood. All receptors come from a woman in her thirties or forties in good health. The CDR3 runs from the conserved cysteine through the conserved F or W. Each record gives: D gene, clone size, V gene, CDR3 length, J gene, CDR3 protein, CDR3 DNA. The D gene is left open where the match is weak. The size of a clone is reported for some rows only, either as once, few or many, or as a class for expanded clones.

>.|.|TRBV6-6|17|TRBJ1-2
CASSYSSKAGYLDGYTF
TGTGCCAGCAGTTACTCGAGTAAGGCGGGATATCTGGATGGCTACACCTTC
>.|.|TRBV5-1|16|TRBJ2-1
CASSLTFGKNYNEQFF
TGCGCCAGCAGCTTGACGTTCGGTAAGAACTACAATGAGCAGTTCTTC
>.|.|TRBV28|15|TRBJ2-1
CASSFISDSYNEQFF
TGTGCCAGCAGTTTCATTTCTGACTCCTACAATGAGCAGTTCTTC
>.|few|TRBV11-3|13|TRBJ2-7
CASSVTGLGEQYF
TGTGCCAGCAGCGTGACAGGTCTGGGGGAGCAGTACTTC
>.|few|TRBV15|14|TRBJ2-1
CATSRDLSDNEQFF
TGTGCCACCAGCAGAGATTTGAGCGACAATGAGCAGTTCTTC
>.|.|TRBV7-2|14|TRBJ2-5
CASSVGGDQETQYF
TGTGCCAGCAGCGTAGGGGGGGACCAAGAGACCCAGTACTTC
>TRBD2|.|TRBV20-1|15|TRBJ2-1
CSGTSGESSYNEQFF
TGCAGTGGCACTAGCGGCGAGAGCTCCTACAATGAGCAGTTCTTC
>TRBD1|.|TRBV5-1|16|TRBJ1-5
CACSTRTGGGNQPQHF
TGCGCCTGCAGCACACGCACAGGGGGCGGCAATCAGCCCCAGCATTTT
>TRBD2|.|TRBV12-3/TRBV12-4|18|TRBJ2-1
CASSVGGERGILDNEQFF
TGTGCCAGCAGTGTCGGGGGGGAGCGGGGGATACTCGACAATGAGCAGTTCTTC
>.|.|TRBV2|15|TRBJ2-1
CASRKAGMKYNEQFF
TGTGCCAGCAGGAAGGCGGGAATGAAATACAATGAGCAGTTCTTC
>TRBD2|.|TRBV29-1|12|TRBJ2-3
CSVEMRAGGRYF
TGCAGCGTTGAGATGAGGGCGGGGGGCAGGTATTTT
>.|.|TRBV20-1|14|TRBJ2-7
CSATLGGAEYEQYF
TGCAGCGCCACGTTAGGGGGGGCTGAATACGAGCAGTACTTC
>.|.|TRBV15|14|TRBJ2-3
CATSRDGNTDTQYF
TGTGCCACCAGCAGAGATGGGAACACAGATACGCAGTATTTT
>TRBD2|few|TRBV10-2|15|TRBJ2-7
CASSERLAGGYEQYF
TGCGCCAGCAGTGAACGGCTAGCGGGGGGATACGAGCAGTACTTC
>.|few|TRBV7-2|16|TRBJ1-6
CASSLGGGRTNSPLHF
TGTGCCAGCAGCTTAGGTGGGGGCAGGACGAATTCACCCCTCCACTTT
>TRBD1|few|TRBV5-1|16|TRBJ2-5
CASSWNTGTGLETQYF
TGCGCCAGCAGCTGGAACACCGGGACAGGGCTTGAGACCCAGTACTTC
>.|.|TRBV7-9|17|TRBJ1-6
CASSKGGARGYNSPLHF
TGTGCCAGCAGCAAAGGCGGCGCCAGGGGCTATAATTCACCCCTCCACTTT
>.|.|TRBV20-1|15|TRBJ2-1
CSARDAGALYNEQFF
TGCAGTGCTAGAGATGCGGGGGCCCTCTACAATGAGCAGTTCTTC